This T cell receptor beta chain was sequenced for a study of OX40 agonist ivuxolimab in advanced cancers. Turning to the study itself: The group had a mean age of around 64 years, ranged from roughly 23 to 85, and was 80% to 85% male. People who had prior anti-PD-1, anti-PD-L1 or anti-CTLA-4 therapy could take part, and about 40% had some.

Germline V CDR1 and CDR2: MNHNY, SVGAGI (reference sequence). With 0 bases removed from V and 2 bases from J, the gap between germline ends came to 10 bases. The CDR3 consists of 15 residues. Profiled with immunoSEQ multiplex PCR; TCRdb holds only in-frame clones, not every one. This sample carries tens of thousands of clones, around 90% of them seen once, and the ten largest clones take about 0.61%. Findings and caveats of the study: Expanded peripheral T-cell antigen specificity went undetermined. CD8+ T cells showed, on average, more clonal expansion than CD4+ cells.

As concerns this clone: Antigen: not known.

Specimen: CD4+ or CD8+ T cells sorted from blood, collected in a trial of the OX40 agonist ivuxolimab. V and J are TRBV6-6 and TRBJ1-2; weak D call: TRBD1 (5 bases). The source is an adult with an advanced solid tumor such as melanoma, head and neck, liver or kidney cancer. The CDR3 nucleotides are TGTGCCAGCAGTTACTCGACGGGGGGGAACTATGGCTACACCTTC. Translated, it gives CASSYSTGGNYGYTF.